Each of the 11 T cell receptor beta chains below was sequenced from the same sample in a study of cytomegalovirus exposure and HLA in healthy donors. Only in-frame clones appear in the TCRdb table, and some are missing; sequencing was by immunoSEQ multiplex PCR. The sample has around 70,000 clones, 85% to 95% seen once; the top ten hold 1.5% to 1.8%. Sequences were obtained from PBMCs. The receptors here all came from a man aged 18 to 35 in good health and CMV-seropositive.

This rearrangement joins TRBV6-6 to TRBJ1-2; D unclear. CDR3 length: 12 residues. Deletions cut 4 bases from V and 4 bases from J, with 7 bases between. CDR1 and CDR2 from the germline V gene are MNHNY and SVGAGI (reference sequence). CDR3 sequence (DNA): TGTGCCAGCAGTTCACGGAGCTATGGCTACACCTTC. Translated: CASSSRSYGYTF.

Only a few counts were recorded for this clone. The CDR3 is CASSRDTYNEQFF. The CDR3 DNA follows: TGTGCCAGCAGCCGGGACACCTACAATGAGCAGTTCTTC. The genes are TRBV6-4 and TRBJ2-1, with D perhaps TRBD1 (6 bases). This CDR3 spans 13 amino acids. The germline gives CDR1 MRHNA, CDR2 SNTAGT. The V end was cut by 6 bases, the J end by 2 bases, with 8 bases between.

CDR3 loop: CASSLSGTSVGDTQYF. The CDR3 bases are TGTGCCAGCAGTTTATCCGGGACTAGCGTAGGAGATACGCAGTATTTT. The V and J genes are TRBV9 and TRBJ2-3, with 10 bases matching TRBD2. The CDR3 loop spans 16 amino acids. V gave up 5 bases and J gave up 5 bases; unmatched junction bases: 11. Germline assignment: CDR1 SGDLS and CDR2 YYNGEE. Complete variable domain (other parts from reference TRBV9 and TRBJ2-3): DSGVTQTPKHLITATGQRVTLRCSPRSGDLSVYWYQQSLDQGLQFLIQYYNGEERAKGNILERFSAQQFPDLHSELNLSSLELGDSALYFCASSLSGTSVGDTQYFGPGTRLTVL.

About this clone itself: The same CDR3 arises from other DNA sequences in this sample as well. This rearrangement joins TRBV5-1 to TRBJ2-1, with 10 bases lining up with TRBD2. Germline V CDR1 and CDR2: SGHRS, YFSETQ. V shed 3 bases and J 7 bases; nucleotides not matched to a gene: 4. This CDR3 is 14 amino acids long. Written as DNA, the CDR3 is TGCGCCAGCAGCTGGACTAGCGGAGGGAATGAGCAGTTCTTC. Its translation: CASSWTSGGNEQFF.

V is TRBV11-3 and J is TRBJ2-3, with D possibly being TRBD1 (7 bases). Deletions cut 4 bases from V and 3 bases from J, with 11 bases between. The CDR3 spans 14 residues. Germline CDR1 reads SGHNT; CDR2 reads YENEEA. CDR3: CASSSPGGTDTQYF. CDR3 DNA: TGTGCCAGCAGCTCCCCAGGGGGGACAGATACGCAGTATTTT. Full variable domain (remainder filled in from reference TRBV11-3 and TRBJ2-3): EAGVVQSPRYKIIEKKQPVAFWCNPISGHNTLYWYLQNLGQGPELLIRYENEEAVDDSQLPKDRFSAERLKGVDSTLKIQPAELGDSAVYLCASSSPGGTDTQYFGPGTRLTVL.

The gene calls are TRBV10-3 and TRBJ2-1; no definite D call. CDR3 size: 15 residues. Germline values: CDR1 ENHRY, CDR2 SYGVKD. V lost 0 bases to trimming and J lost 5 bases, with 11 bases between them. CDR3 coding DNA: TGTGCCATCAGTGAGTCGCAGTCCCCGCACAATGAGCAGTTCTTC. It encodes CAISESQSPHNEQFF.

J is TRBJ2-6 and V is TRBV28, with a tentative D call TRBD2 (6 bases). The germline V gene has CDR1 MDHEN and CDR2 SYDVKM. Trimming stripped 10 bases from V and 0 bases from J, with 19 bases between. There are 17 residues in the CDR3. CDR3: CATLGGEIHSGANVLTF. The CDR3 coding sequence is TGTGCCACCCTCGGAGGGGAAATCCACTCTGGGGCCAACGTCCTGACTTTC. The entire variable domain, with the rest obtained from reference TRBV28 and TRBJ2-6, is as follows: DVKVTQSSRYLVKRTGEKVFLECVQDMDHENMFWYRQDPGLGLRLIYFSYDVKMKEKGDIPEGYSVSREKKERFSLILESASTNQTSMYLCATLGGEIHSGANVLTFGAGSRLTVL.

About this clone: One end of the junction varies from germline; a read error may be responsible. This sequence joins TRBV6-5 and TRBJ2-3; 11 bases agree with TRBD1. The germline V gene has CDR1 MNHEY and CDR2 SVGAGI. The CDR3 runs 15 residues. The CDR3 loop is CAISGQGADTDTQYF. As DNA, the CDR3 is TGTGCCATCAGTGGACAGGGGGCGGACACAGATACGCAGTATTTT.

DNA of the CDR3: TGTGCCAGCTCACAAGGGACAGGGGCAACCAATCAGCCCCAGCATTTT. Amino acids: CASSQGTGATNQPQHF. This chain links TRBV18 with TRBJ1-5, with 10 bases lining up with TRBD1. CDR3 length equals 16 residues. Trimming cost V 4 bases and J 3 bases; bases outside gene matches: 6. Germline-derived CDR1 and CDR2 are KGHSH and LQKENI.

This sequence joins TRBV29-1 and TRBJ1-1, with TRBD1 identical over 7 bases. Germline loops: CDR1 SQVTM, CDR2 ANQGSEA. The V segment lost 2 bases and the J segment 3 bases; nucleotides outside the gene matches: 6. This CDR3 spans 14 amino acids. CDR3 sequence (DNA): TGCAGCGTTGAATTTCAACAGGGGCACACTGAAGCTTTCTTT. It specifies CSVEFQQGHTEAFF.

The chain recombines TRBV30 with TRBJ2-2; a possible D gene is TRBD1 (5 bases). The CDR3 length is 12 residues. With 8 bases removed from V and 2 bases from J, the gap between germline ends came to 9 bases. Germline V gives CDR1 GTSNPN, CDR2 SVGIG (reference sequence). CDR3 bases: TGTGCCAGGGGCGCTAACACCGGGGAGCTGTTTTTT. Translating it yields CARGANTGELFF.